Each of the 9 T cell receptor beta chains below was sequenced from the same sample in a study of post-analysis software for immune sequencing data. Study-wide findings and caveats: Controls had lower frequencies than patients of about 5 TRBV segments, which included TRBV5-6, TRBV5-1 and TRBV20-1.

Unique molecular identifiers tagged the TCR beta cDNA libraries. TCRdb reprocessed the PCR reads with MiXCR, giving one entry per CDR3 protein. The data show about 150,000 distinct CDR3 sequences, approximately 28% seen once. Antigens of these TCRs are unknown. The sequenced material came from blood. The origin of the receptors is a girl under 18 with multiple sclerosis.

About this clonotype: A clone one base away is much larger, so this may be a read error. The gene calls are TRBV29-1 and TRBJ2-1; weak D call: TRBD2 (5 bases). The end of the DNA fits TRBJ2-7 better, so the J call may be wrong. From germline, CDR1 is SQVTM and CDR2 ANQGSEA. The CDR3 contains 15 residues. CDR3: CSAALGSTPSNEQYF. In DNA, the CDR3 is TGCAGCGCCGCTCTGGGGAGCACTCCCTCCAATGAGCAGTACTTC.

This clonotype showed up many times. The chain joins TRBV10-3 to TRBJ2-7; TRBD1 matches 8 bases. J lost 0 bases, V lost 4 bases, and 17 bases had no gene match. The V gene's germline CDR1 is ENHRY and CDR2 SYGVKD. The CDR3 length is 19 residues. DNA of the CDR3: TGTGCCATCAGTGTTGGTAGAGGTGAGCAGGGGGCCAGCTCCTACGAGCAGTACTTC. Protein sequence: CAISVGRGEQGASSYEQYF.

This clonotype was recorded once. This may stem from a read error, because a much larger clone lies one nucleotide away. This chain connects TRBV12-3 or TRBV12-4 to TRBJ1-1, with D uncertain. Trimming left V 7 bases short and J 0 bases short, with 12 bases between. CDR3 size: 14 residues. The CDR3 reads CASNSASVNTEAFF. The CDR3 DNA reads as TGTGCCAGCAATTCTGCCAGCGTGAACACTGAAGCTTTCTTT.

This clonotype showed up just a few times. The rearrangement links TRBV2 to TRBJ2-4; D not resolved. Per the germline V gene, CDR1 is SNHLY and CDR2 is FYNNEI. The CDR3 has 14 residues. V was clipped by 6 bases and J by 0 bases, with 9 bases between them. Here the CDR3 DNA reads TGTGCCAGCAGCTTTCTTGAAGCCAAAAACATTCAGTACTTC. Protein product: CASSFLEAKNIQYF.

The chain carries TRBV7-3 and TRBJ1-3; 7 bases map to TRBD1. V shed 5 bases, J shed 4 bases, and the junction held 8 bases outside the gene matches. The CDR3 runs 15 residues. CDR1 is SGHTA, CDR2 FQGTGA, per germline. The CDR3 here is CASSLQGVSGNTIYF. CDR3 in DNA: TGTGCCAGCAGCCTGCAGGGGGTGTCCGGAAACACCATATATTTT.

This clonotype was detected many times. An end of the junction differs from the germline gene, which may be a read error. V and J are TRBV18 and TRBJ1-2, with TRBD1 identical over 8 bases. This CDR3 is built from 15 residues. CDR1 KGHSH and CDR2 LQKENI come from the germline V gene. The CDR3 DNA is TGTGCCAGCTCACAAACCGGACAGGGTAACGATGGCTACACCTTC. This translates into CASSQTGQGNDGYTF.

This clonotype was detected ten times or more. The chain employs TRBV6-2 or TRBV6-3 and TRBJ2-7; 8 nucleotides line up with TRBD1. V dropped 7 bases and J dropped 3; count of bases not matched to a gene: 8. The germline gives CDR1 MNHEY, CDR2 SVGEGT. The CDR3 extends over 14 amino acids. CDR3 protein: CASKIQGQGYEQYF. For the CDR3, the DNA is TGTGCCAGCAAAATACAAGGACAGGGCTACGAGCAGTACTTC.

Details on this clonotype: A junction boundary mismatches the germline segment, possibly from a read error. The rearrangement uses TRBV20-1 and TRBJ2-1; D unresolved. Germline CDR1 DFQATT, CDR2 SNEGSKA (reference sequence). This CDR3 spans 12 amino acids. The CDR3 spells CNARRVNNEQFF. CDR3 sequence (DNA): TGCAATGCTAGAAGGGTCAACAATGAGCAGTTCTTC.

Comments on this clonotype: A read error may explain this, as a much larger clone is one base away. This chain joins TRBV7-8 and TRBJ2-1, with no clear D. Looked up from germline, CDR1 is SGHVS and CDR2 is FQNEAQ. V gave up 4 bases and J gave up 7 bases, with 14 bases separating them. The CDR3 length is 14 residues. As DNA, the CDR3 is TGTGCCAGCAGCTCGTGGACCCTGGGGAATGAGCAGTTCTTC. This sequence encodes CASSSWTLGNEQFF.